There are many counts of the clone carrying this T cell receptor (beta chain). What it binds is unknown. A far larger clone is just one base off, so this is likely a read error. TCRdb reanalysed the 5' RACE reads using MiXCR and keeps one entry per CDR3 protein. Of tens of thousands of distinct CDR3 sequences listed, 3.4% are singletons. The data belong to a study of neurological immune-mediated disorders. Study-wide findings and caveats: The phylogenetic placement of 18 of 34 multiple sclerosis patients' repertoires in one related-CDR3 cluster constitutes a possible signature.

Germline-derived CDR1 and CDR2 are SGHRS and YFSETQ. The CDR3 is made up of 15 amino acids. The V gene is TRBV5-1, the J gene TRBJ2-6; D perhaps matches TRBD1 (5 bases). Material for sequencing was PBMCs. This TCR was recovered from a man aged 40-49 years with multiple sclerosis. This CDR3 is CASSLVGSGAKVLTF. CDR3 bases: TGCGCCAGCAGCTTGGTTGGATCTGGGGCCAAAGTCCTGACTTTC.